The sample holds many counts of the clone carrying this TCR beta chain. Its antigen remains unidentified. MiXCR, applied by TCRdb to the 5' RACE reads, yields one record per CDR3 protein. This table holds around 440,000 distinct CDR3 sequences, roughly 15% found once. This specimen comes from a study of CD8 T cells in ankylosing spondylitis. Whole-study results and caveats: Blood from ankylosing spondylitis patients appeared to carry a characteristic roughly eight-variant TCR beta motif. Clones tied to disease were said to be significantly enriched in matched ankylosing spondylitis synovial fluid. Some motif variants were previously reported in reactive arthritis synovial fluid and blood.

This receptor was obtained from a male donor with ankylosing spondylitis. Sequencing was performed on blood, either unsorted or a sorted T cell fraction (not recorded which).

CDR3 sequence (DNA): TGTGCCACCAGCAGAGATCGGGGAGGGAGGGATACGCAGTATTTT. Its translation: CATSRDRGGRDTQYF. The chain has TRBV15 and TRBJ2-3; the match to TRBD2 covers 7 bases. V shed 0 bases and J 6 bases; nucleotides not matched to a gene: 6. This CDR3 is built from 15 residues. CDR1 LNHNV and CDR2 YYDKDF come from the germline V gene (reference sequence). Variable domain in full (rest from reference TRBV15 and TRBJ2-3): DAMVIQNPRYQVTQFGKPVTLSCSQTLNHNVMYWYQQKSSQAPKLLFHYYDKDFNNEADTPDNFQSRRPNTSFCFLDIRSPGLGDTAMYLCATSRDRGGRDTQYFGPGTRLTVL.